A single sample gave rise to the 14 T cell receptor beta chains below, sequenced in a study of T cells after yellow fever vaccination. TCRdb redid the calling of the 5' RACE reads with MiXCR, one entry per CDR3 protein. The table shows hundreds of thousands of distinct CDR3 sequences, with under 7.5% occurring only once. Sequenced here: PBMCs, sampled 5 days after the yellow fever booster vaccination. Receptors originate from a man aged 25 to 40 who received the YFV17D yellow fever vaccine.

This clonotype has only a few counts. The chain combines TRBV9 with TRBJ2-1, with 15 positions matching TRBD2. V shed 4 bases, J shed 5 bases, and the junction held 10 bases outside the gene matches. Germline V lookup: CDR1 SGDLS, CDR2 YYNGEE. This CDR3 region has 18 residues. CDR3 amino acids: CASSLPRTSGGEDNEQFF. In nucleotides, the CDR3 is TGTGCCAGCAGCCTACCCAGGACTAGCGGGGGGGAGGACAATGAGCAGTTCTTC.

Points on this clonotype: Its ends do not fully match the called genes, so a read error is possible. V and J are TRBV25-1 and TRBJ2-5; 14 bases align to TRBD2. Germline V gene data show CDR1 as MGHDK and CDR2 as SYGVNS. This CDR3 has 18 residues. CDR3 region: CASSDPRLAGGTQESQYF. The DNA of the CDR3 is TGTGCCAGCAGTGATCCTCGACTAGCGGGAGGGACCCAAGAGTCCCAGTACTTC.

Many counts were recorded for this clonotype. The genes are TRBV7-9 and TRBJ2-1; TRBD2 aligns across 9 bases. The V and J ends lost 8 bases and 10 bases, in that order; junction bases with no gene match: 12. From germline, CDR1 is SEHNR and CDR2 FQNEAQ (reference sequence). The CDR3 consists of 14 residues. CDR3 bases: TGTGCCAGCTCCGACCGGGGACTAGCAACCGAGCAGTTCTTC. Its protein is CASSDRGLATEQFF.

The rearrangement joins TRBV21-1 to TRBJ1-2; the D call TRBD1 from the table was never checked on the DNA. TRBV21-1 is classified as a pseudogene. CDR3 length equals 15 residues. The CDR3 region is CASSKGAGANYGYTF. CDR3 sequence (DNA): TGTGCCAGCAGCAAAGGGGCGGGAGCTAACTATGGCTACACCTTC.

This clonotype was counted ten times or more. The CDR3 nucleotides read TGTGCCAGCAGTCGTTCGGGGGCCTACGAGCAGTACTTC. This translates into CASSRSGAYEQYF. The chain combines TRBV6-2 or TRBV6-3 with TRBJ2-7; possibly TRBD2 for D (6 bases). Germline loops: CDR1 MNHEY, CDR2 SVGEGT. CDR3 length equals 13 residues. Trimming removed 5 bases from V and 2 bases from J, with 10 bases in between.

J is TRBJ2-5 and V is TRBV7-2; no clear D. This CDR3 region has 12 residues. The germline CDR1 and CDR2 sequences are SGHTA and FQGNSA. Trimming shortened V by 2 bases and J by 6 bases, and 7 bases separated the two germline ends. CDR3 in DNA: TGTGCCAGCAGCTTATATGCAAAGACCCAGTACTTC. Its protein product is CASSLYAKTQYF.

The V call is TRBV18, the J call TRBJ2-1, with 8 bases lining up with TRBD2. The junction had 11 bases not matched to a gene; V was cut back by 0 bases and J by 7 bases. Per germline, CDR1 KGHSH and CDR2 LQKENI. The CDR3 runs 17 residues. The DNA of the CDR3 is TGTGCCAGCTCACCACCGAGTGGCGGGAGGTTCGGGAATGAGCAGTTCTTC. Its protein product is CASSPPSGGRFGNEQFF. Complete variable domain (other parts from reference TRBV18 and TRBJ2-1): NAGVMQNPRHLVRRRGQEARLRCSPMKGHSHVYWYRQLPEEGLKFMVYLQKENIIDESGMPKERFSAEFPKEGPSILRIQQVVRGDSAAYFCASSPPSGGRFGNEQFFGPGTRLTVL.

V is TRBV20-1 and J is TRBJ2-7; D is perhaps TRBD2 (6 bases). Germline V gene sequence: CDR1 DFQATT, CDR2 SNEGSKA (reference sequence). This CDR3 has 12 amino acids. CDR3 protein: CSKPGRNHEQYF. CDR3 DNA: TGCAGCAAGCCCGGGAGAAACCACGAGCAGTACTTC.

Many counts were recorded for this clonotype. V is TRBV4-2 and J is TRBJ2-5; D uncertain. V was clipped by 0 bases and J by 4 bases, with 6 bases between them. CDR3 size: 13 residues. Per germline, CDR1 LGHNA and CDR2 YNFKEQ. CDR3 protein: CASSQDEGETQYF. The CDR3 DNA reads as TGTGCCAGCAGCCAAGATGAAGGAGAGACCCAGTACTTC.

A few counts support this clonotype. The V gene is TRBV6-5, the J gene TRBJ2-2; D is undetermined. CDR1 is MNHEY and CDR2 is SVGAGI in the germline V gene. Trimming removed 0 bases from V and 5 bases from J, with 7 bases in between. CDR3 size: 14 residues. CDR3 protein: CASSYSSGTGELFF. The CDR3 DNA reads TGTGCCAGCAGTTACTCGAGTGGGACCGGGGAGCTGTTTTTT.

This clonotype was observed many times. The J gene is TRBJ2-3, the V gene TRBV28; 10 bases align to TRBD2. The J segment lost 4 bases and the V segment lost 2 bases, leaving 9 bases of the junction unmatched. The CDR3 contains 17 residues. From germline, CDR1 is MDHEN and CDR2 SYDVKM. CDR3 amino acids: CASSLRASGSRADTQYF. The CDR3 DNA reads TGTGCCAGCAGTTTAAGGGCTAGCGGGAGCCGCGCAGATACGCAGTATTTT. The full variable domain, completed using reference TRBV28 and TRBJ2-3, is DVKVTQSSRYLVKRTGEKVFLECVQDMDHENMFWYRQDPGLGLRLIYFSYDVKMKEKGDIPEGYSVSREKKERFSLILESASTNQTSMYLCASSLRASGSRADTQYFGPGTRLTVL.

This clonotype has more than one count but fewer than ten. The CDR3 DNA reads as TGTGCCAGCACCATATGGAGGGGGGCGCAGTACCAAGAGACCCAGTACTTC. It codes for CASTIWRGAQYQETQYF. This chain connects TRBV12-3 or TRBV12-4 to TRBJ2-5, with D perhaps assigned TRBD1 or TRBD2 (6 bases each). The CDR3 is 17 residues long. Deletions cut 7 bases from V and 0 bases from J, with 21 bases between.

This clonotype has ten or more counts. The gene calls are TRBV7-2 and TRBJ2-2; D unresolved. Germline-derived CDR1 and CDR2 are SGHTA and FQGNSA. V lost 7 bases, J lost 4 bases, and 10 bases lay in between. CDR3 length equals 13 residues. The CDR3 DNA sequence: TGTGCCAGCAAACCCGGGCCCACCGGGGAGCTGTTTTTT. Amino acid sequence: CASKPGPTGELFF.

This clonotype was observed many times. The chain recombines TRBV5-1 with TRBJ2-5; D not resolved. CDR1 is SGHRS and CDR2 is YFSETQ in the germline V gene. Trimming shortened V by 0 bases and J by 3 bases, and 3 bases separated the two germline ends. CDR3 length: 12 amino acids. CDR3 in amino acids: CASSLEKETQYF. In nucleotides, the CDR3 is TGCGCCAGCAGCTTGGAAAAAGAGACCCAGTACTTC.